This entry lists 23 T cell receptor beta chains sequenced from one sample in a study of shared clonotypes between healthy human individuals. Libraries were prepared by immunoSEQ multiplex PCR; TCRdb keeps only in-frame clonotypes and omits some of them. The sample lists about 460,000 clones; around 77% were seen once. The source material was PBMCs. These receptors all come from a woman aged 35 to 49 in good health. Some clones in this sample may be carry-over from other donors' samples.

The chain joins TRBV4-3 to TRBJ2-1, with TRBD2 matching over 7 bases. CDR3 length: 16 amino acids. J was trimmed by 4 bases and V by 1 base; bases with no gene match: 7. Germline lookup yields CDR1 LGHNA and CDR2 YSLEER. For the CDR3, the DNA is TGCGCCAGCAGCCAAGGAGAAGTGGGAGGGTACAATGAGCAGTTCTTC. As protein: CASSQGEVGGYNEQFF.

This clone was seen a single time. A much larger clonotype is one base distant, so this may be a read error. The V call is TRBV25-1, the J call TRBJ1-1, with D perhaps TRBD1 (5 bases). Trimming stripped 7 bases from V and 2 bases from J, with 8 bases between. Germline V lookup: CDR1 MGHDK, CDR2 SYGVNS. The CDR3 totals 12 residues. CDR3 amino acids: CASMGPNTEAFF. CDR3 DNA sequence: TGTGCCAGCATGGGGCCCAACACTGAAGCTTTCTTT.

The chain combines TRBV6-5 with TRBJ1-5; 7 nucleotides match TRBD1. V trimming: 5 bases; J trimming: 7 bases; junction bases outside the gene matches: 8. The CDR3 has 14 residues. Germline V lookup: CDR1 MNHEY, CDR2 SVGAGI. The CDR3 loop is CASSGTTGSQPQHF. The CDR3 DNA reads as TGTGCCAGCAGTGGAACGACAGGGAGCCAGCCCCAGCATTTT.

This rearrangement joins TRBV30 to TRBJ2-5, with D perhaps being TRBD1 or TRBD2 (5 bases each). Trimming removed 5 bases from V and 2 bases from J, with 18 bases in between. CDR1 GTSNPN and CDR2 SVGIG come from the germline V gene (reference sequence). This CDR3 contains 15 residues. The CDR3: CAWGGTPRSQETQYF. The CDR3 coding sequence is TGTGCCTGGGGGGGAACACCGAGAAGTCAAGAGACCCAGTACTTC.

This CDR3 reads CASSYSASRETQYF. The CDR3 bases are TGTGCCAGCAGTTACTCAGCTTCTCGGGAGACCCAGTACTTC. The chain combines TRBV6-5 with TRBJ2-5; no clear D. The germline V and J ends were trimmed by 0 bases and 5 bases, with 10 bases remaining between them. Germline V CDR1 and CDR2: MNHEY, SVGAGI. CDR3 length: 14 residues.

The rearrangement joins TRBV10-2 to TRBJ1-2, with 11 bases that match TRBD1. Germline CDR1 and CDR2: WSHSY and SAAADI. V lost 6 bases, J lost 10 bases, and 7 bases stayed unmatched. The CDR3 extends over 13 amino acids. The CDR3 nucleotides are TGCGCCAGCAGGCCCGGGACAGGGGGGTCCTACACCTTC. Translation gives CASRPGTGGSYTF.

For the CDR3, the DNA is TGCGCCAGCAGCTTGGAAGGGACTAGCGGGAGTGGGGCCTACAATGAGCAGTTCTTC. Protein product: CASSLEGTSGSGAYNEQFF. The chain combines TRBV5-1 with TRBJ2-1, with TRBD2 identical over 14 bases. The germline V gene encodes CDR1 SGHRS and CDR2 YFSETQ. J gave up 2 bases and V 0 bases, and 7 bases lay outside the gene matches. This CDR3 has 19 amino acids.

Here the CDR3 reads CASSPPLAGTYEQYF. The CDR3 nucleotides read TGTGCCAGCTCACCACCCCTAGCGGGAACCTACGAGCAGTACTTC. The chain recombines TRBV18 with TRBJ2-7, with 9 bases identical to TRBD2. J was trimmed by 2 bases and V by 0 bases; bases with no gene match: 2. This CDR3 has 15 amino acids. Germline V lookup: CDR1 KGHSH, CDR2 LQKENI. The complete variable domain, with remaining parts taken from reference TRBV18 and TRBJ2-7, reads NAGVMQNPRHLVRRRGQEARLRCSPMKGHSHVYWYRQLPEEGLKFMVYLQKENIIDESGMPKERFSAEFPKEGPSILRIQQVVRGDSAAYFCASSPPLAGTYEQYFGPGTRLTVT.

On this clone itself: This may stem from a read error, because a much larger clone lies one nucleotide away. This chain joins TRBV6-4 and TRBJ2-5; a possible D gene is TRBD2 (6 bases). This CDR3 contains 14 residues. Trimming took 4 bases from V and 1 from J, leaving 10 bases between them. In germline, CDR1 is MRHNA, CDR2 SNTAGT. The CDR3 region has the DNA TGTGCCAGCAGTGGCTTGGGGGGCCAAGAGACCCAGTACTTC. Amino acid sequence: CASSGLGGQETQYF.

The rearrangement joins TRBV7-9 to TRBJ1-1; D is possibly TRBD1 (6 bases). CDR1 and CDR2 (germline): SEHNR, FQNEAQ (reference sequence). The CDR3 runs to 14 residues. Trimming cost V 4 bases and J 1 base, with 10 bases left between them. The CDR3 coding sequence is TGTGCCAGCAGCTCCGGCAGGGGGAACACTGAAGCTTTCTTT. Amino acids: CASSSGRGNTEAFF.

This clone was recorded only once. The rearrangement joins TRBV5-1 to TRBJ2-7, with 7 bases fitting TRBD2. This CDR3 has 15 residues. With 0 bases clipped from V and 3 bases from J, the junction kept 6 bases outside the gene matches. The V gene's germline CDR1 is SGHRS and CDR2 YFSETQ. The CDR3 here is CASSLEGRGGYEQYF. CDR3 DNA sequence: TGCGCCAGCAGCTTGGAAGGGCGCGGGGGCTACGAGCAGTACTTC.

Concerning this clone itself: Other DNA sequences in this specimen translate into the identical CDR3. V gene TRBV9 combines with J gene TRBJ2-2; 7 bases align to TRBD1. The CDR3 covers 14 residues. Trimming cost V 5 bases and J 3 bases; bases outside gene matches: 4. Germline lookup yields CDR1 SGDLS and CDR2 YYNGEE. The CDR3 loop reads CASRPGGYTGELFF. In DNA, the CDR3 is TGTGCCAGCAGGCCAGGGGGTTACACCGGGGAGCTGTTTTTT.

This clone has only one observation. The chain employs TRBV7-9 and TRBJ2-7; maybe TRBD2 (7 bases). Matching the DNA end better, TRBJ2-1 makes the J call doubtful. Germline-derived CDR1 and CDR2 are SEHNR and FQNEAQ (reference sequence). This CDR3 has 15 residues. CDR3 DNA: TGTGCCAGCAGTGCGAGGGGGGGCTCCTACAATGAGCAGTTCTTC. Protein sequence: CASSARGGSYNEQFF.

This clone was picked up one time. Given a far larger clone just one base away, this is likely a sequencing read error. V and J are TRBV2 and TRBJ2-1, with no clear D. Germline-derived CDR1 and CDR2 are SNHLY and FYNNEI. The length of the CDR3 is 11 residues. V lost 7 bases and J 12 bases, leaving 13 bases between the germline ends. CDR3 sequence: CASTPTVGQFF. In DNA form, the CDR3 reads TGTGCCAGCACCCCGACGGTTGGGCAGTTCTTC. The complete variable domain, with remaining parts taken from reference TRBV2 and TRBJ2-1, reads EPEVTQTPSHQVTQMGQEVILRCVPISNHLYFYWYRQILGQKVEFLVSFYNNEISEKSEIFDDQFSVERPDGSNFTLKIRSTKLEDSAMYFCASTPTVGQFFGPGTRLTVL.

The rearrangement joins TRBV18 to TRBJ2-1, with 10 bases aligning to TRBD2. The CDR3 runs 17 residues. Trimming cost V 4 bases and J 4 bases; bases outside gene matches: 10. CDR1 and CDR2 (germline): KGHSH, LQKENI. CDR3 amino acids: CASSLFASGRYYNEQFF. In DNA form, the CDR3 reads TGTGCCAGCTCACTTTTTGCTAGCGGGAGATATTACAATGAGCAGTTCTTC.

There are a few counts of this clone. It differs at one base from a far larger clone, so likely a read error. This chain connects TRBV30 to TRBJ2-2; a weak D match, TRBD2 (6 bases). The CDR3 is 14 residues long. Germline V gene lookup returns CDR1 GTSNPN and CDR2 SVGIG (reference sequence). CDR3 loop: CAWSPGLNTGGLFF. CDR3 bases: TGTGCCTGGAGCCCCGGACTGAACACCGGGGGGCTGTTTTTT.

The V gene is TRBV6-4, the J gene TRBJ1-4, with D unresolved. This CDR3 comprises 13 residues. In germline, CDR1 is MRHNA, CDR2 SNTAGT. Trimming left V 5 bases short and J 5 bases short, with 9 bases between. The DNA for the CDR3 is TGTGCCAGCAGTCGGGAACGAAATGAAAAACTGTTTTTT. Its protein product is CASSRERNEKLFF.

This clone has only one observation. Other DNA sequences of this sample code for an identical CDR3. The chain joins TRBV4-3 to TRBJ1-1, with TRBD1 as a possible D gene (5 bases). The CDR3 covers 15 residues. The V gene's germline CDR1 is LGHNA and CDR2 YSLEER. V shed 1 base and J shed 3 bases, with 12 bases lying between them. The CDR3 DNA is TGCGCCAGCAGCCAAGTACAAGGGGTGTACACTGAAGCTTTCTTT. Translating gives CASSQVQGVYTEAFF.

The V and J genes are TRBV7-8 and TRBJ2-7; either TRBD1 or TRBD2 may fit D (5 bases each). This CDR3 comprises 16 residues. V lost 5 bases, J lost 5 bases, and 22 bases lay in between. Per the germline V gene, CDR1 is SGHVS and CDR2 is FQNEAQ. Here the CDR3 DNA reads TGTGCCAGCAGCGCCCCGTCCGGGACCCCGAGGAACGAGCAGTACTTC. Residues: CASSAPSGTPRNEQYF.

This clone was detected once. A read error is likely here: a far larger clone is one base away. This sample also contains other DNA sequences that code for the same CDR3. The chain uses TRBV5-1 and TRBJ2-5; TRBD1 is a possible D gene (6 bases). Germline V CDR1 and CDR2: SGHRS, YFSETQ. This CDR3 region has 14 residues. V was shortened by 4 bases and J by 5 bases, with 15 bases between the two germline ends. This CDR3 reads CASSRGQGRETQYF. CDR3 bases: TGCGCCAGCAGCCGGGGACAAGGGCGGGAGACCCAGTACTTC.

The chain carries TRBV6-1 and TRBJ2-2; TRBD1 or TRBD2 may be the D gene (6 bases each). Germline V gene data show CDR1 as MNHNS and CDR2 as SASEGT. The CDR3 is 14 amino acids. V lost 7 bases and J 4 bases, leaving 13 bases between the germline ends. The CDR3 DNA sequence: TGTGCCAGCAACAGGGACTCCTCCACCGGGGAGCTGTTTTTT. Protein: CASNRDSSTGELFF.

The rearrangement joins TRBV20-1 to TRBJ2-5, with a weak D call TRBD1 (5 bases). Trimming took off 6 bases at V and 11 bases at J, with 13 bases between the two ends. Germline values: CDR1 DFQATT, CDR2 SNEGSKA (reference sequence). The CDR3 contains 10 residues. CDR3 amino acids: CSAGLPEQYF. The CDR3 nucleotides are TGCAGTGCGGGGCTCCCTGAGCAGTACTTC.

V gene TRBV10-2 combines with J gene TRBJ2-3; 13 nucleotides line up with TRBD2. Germline CDR1 reads WSHSY; CDR2 reads SAAADI. V shed 0 bases and J 6 bases; nucleotides not matched to a gene: 6. The CDR3 spans 17 residues. CDR3 nucleotides: TGCGCCAGCAGTGAGTCGACCGGGACTAGCGGGGAGGATACGCAGTATTTT. Translated, it gives CASSESTGTSGEDTQYF.